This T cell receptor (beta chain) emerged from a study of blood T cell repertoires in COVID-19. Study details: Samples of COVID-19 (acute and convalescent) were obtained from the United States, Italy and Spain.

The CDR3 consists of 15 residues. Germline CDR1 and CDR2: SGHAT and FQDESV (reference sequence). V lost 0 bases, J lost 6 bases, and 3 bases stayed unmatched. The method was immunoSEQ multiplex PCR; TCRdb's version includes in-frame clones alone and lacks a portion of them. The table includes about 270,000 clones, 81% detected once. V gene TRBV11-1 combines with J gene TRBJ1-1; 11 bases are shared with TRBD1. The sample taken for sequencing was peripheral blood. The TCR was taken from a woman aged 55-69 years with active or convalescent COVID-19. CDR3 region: CASSLALGQGAEAFF. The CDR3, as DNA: TGTGCCAGCAGCTTAGCGCTGGGACAGGGGGCTGAAGCTTTCTTT. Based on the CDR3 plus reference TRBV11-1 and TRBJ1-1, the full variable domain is EAEVAQSPRYKITEKSQAVAFWCDPISGHATLYWYRQILGQGPELLVQFQDESVVDDSQLPKDRFSAERLKGVDSTLKIQPAELGDSAMYLCASSLALGQGAEAFFGQGTRLTVV.